This T cell receptor (beta chain) emerged from a study of OX40 agonist ivuxolimab in advanced cancers. Across the study: Patients received ivuxolimab, an intravenous treatment, every 2 weeks at 0.01 to 10 mg/kg. People in dose escalation had one of these cancers: hepatocellular carcinoma, melanoma, renal cell or head and neck cancer. Findings and caveats of the study: A proportion of nonresponders additionally exhibited low normalized T-cell clonal expansion.

In the case of this clone: Its cognate antigen is unknown.

CDR3 length equals 15 residues. The germline CDR1 and CDR2 sequences are MNHEY and SVGAGI. V was cut by 2 bases and J by 9 bases, with 17 bases left in between. Patients with autoimmune history or systemic immunosuppression were excluded. Assay used: immunoSEQ multiplex PCR; TCRdb lists only in-frame clones, some missing. The sample includes 70,000 to 95,000 clones, approximately 94% seen only once; the top ten take roughly 2.6%. The sequence came from an adult with an advanced solid tumor such as melanoma, head and neck, liver or kidney cancer. The chain joins TRBV6-5 to TRBJ2-1, with no clear D. The specimen comprised CD4+ or CD8+ T cells sorted from blood, sampled in a trial of the OX40 agonist ivuxolimab. CDR3 residues: CASSYGVSGSREQFF. As DNA, the CDR3 is TGTGCCAGCAGTTACGGGGTTTCTGGGTCCCGTGAGCAGTTCTTC.